This entry describes one T cell receptor beta chain. This same CDR3 is encoded by further DNA sequences in the sample. This specimen belongs to a study of cytomegalovirus exposure and HLA in healthy donors. The PCR had 60 Vbeta and 13 Jbeta primers. Measured with immunoSEQ multiplex PCR; TCRdb has only the in-frame clones, and not every one. The profile shows hundreds of thousands of clones, approximately 90% of them singletons. The CDR3 spans 15 residues. The V end lost 5 bases, the J end lost 1 base, and 12 bases lay between the germline ends. In germline, CDR1 is PRHDT, CDR2 FYEKMQ (reference sequence).

This TCR derives from a woman younger than 30 in good health and CMV-seronegative. The chain employs TRBV13 and TRBJ2-4; D might be TRBD2 (5 bases). The material sequenced was PBMCs. CDR3 sequence reads: CASSPGLGAKNIQYF. The CDR3 region has the DNA TGTGCCAGCAGCCCAGGACTGGGGGCCAAAAACATTCAGTACTTC.